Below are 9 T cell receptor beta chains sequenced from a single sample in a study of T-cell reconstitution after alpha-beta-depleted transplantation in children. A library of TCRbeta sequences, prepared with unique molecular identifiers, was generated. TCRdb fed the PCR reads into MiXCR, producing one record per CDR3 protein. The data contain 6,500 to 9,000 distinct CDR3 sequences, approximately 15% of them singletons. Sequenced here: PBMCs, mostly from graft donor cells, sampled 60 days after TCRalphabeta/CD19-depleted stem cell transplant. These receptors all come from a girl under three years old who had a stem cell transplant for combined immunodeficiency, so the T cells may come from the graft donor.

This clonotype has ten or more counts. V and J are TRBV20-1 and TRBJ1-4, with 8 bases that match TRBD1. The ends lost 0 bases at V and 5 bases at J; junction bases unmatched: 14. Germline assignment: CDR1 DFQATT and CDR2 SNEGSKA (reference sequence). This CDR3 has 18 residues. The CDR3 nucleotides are TGCAGTGCTAGAGATAAGAGGTTCGGACAGGGTGGCAATGAAAAACTGTTTTTT. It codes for CSARDKRFGQGGNEKLFF.

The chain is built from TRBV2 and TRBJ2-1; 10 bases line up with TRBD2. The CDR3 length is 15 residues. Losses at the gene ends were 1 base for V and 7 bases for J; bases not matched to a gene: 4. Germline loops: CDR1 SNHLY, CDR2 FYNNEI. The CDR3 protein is CASSEEGLALNEQFF. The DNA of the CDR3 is TGTGCCAGCAGTGAAGAGGGACTAGCGCTGAATGAGCAGTTCTTC.

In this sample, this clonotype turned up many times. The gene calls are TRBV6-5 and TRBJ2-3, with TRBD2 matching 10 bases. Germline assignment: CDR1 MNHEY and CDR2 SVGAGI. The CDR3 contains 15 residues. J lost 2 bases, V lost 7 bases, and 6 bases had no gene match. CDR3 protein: CASTFSGRPTDTQYF. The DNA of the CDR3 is TGTGCCAGCACCTTTAGCGGGAGGCCCACAGATACGCAGTATTTT.

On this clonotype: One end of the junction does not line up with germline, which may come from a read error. CDR3 sequence (DNA): TGTGCTAGCAGCGAGCGGTATAGCTCCTACAATGAGCAGTTCTTC. It yields the protein CASSERYSSYNEQFF. The rearrangement joins TRBV7-7 to TRBJ2-1; possible D gene TRBD2, 5 bases. The CDR3 runs 15 residues. Germline CDR1 SSHAT, CDR2 FNYEAQ (reference sequence).

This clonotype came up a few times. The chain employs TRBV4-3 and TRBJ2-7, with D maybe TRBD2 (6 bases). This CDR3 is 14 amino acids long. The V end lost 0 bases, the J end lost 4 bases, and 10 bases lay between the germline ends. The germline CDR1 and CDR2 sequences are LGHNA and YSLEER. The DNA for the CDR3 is TGCGCCAGCAGCCAAGACGGGACTGAGTACGAGCAGTACTTC. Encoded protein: CASSQDGTEYEQYF.

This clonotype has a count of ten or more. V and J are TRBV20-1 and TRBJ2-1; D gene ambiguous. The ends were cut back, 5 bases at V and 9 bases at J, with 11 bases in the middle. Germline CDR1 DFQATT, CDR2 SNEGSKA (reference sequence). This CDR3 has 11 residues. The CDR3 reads CSAPSVSEQFF. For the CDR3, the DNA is TGCAGTGCTCCTTCAGTTAGTGAGCAGTTCTTC.

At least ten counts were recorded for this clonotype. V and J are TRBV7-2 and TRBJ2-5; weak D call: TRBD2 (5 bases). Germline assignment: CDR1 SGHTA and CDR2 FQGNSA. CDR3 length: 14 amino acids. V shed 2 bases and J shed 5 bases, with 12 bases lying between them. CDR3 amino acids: CASSLNRDGETQYF. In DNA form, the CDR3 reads TGTGCCAGCAGCTTAAATCGGGATGGGGAGACCCAGTACTTC.

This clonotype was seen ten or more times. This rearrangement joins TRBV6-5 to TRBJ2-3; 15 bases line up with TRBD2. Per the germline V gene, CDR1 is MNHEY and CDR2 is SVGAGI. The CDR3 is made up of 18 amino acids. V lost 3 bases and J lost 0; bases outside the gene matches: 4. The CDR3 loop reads CASSYGTSGGLSTDTQYF. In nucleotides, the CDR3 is TGTGCCAGCAGTTATGGGACTAGCGGGGGGTTGAGCACAGATACGCAGTATTTT.

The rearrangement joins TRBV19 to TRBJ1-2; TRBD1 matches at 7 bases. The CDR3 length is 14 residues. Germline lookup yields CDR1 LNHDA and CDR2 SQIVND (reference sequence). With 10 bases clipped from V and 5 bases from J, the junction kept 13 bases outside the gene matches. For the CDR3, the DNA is TGTGCCACCAACTCGGGACAGCACTATTATGGCTACACCTTC. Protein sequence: CATNSGQHYYGYTF.